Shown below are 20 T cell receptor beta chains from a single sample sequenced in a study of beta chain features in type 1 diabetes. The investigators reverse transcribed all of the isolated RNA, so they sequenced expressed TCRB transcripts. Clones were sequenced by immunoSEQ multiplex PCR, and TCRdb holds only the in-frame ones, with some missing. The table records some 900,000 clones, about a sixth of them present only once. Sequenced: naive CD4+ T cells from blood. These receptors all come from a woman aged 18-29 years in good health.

The CDR3 sequence is CAIRTGGAGELFF. The DNA of the CDR3 is TGTGCCATCAGGACAGGGGGGGCCGGGGAGCTGTTTTTT. The V and J genes are TRBV10-3 and TRBJ2-2; 9 nucleotides line up with TRBD1. Trimming at V came to 6 bases and at J to 6 bases, leaving 2 bases not matched to a gene. The CDR3 contains 13 residues. Germline lookup yields CDR1 ENHRY and CDR2 SYGVKD.

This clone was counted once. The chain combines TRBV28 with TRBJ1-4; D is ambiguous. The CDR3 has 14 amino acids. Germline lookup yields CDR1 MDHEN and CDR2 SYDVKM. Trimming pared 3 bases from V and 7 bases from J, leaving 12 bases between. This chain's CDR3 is CASSFRIGVEKLFF. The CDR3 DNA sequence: TGTGCCAGCAGTTTCCGGATTGGCGTTGAAAAACTGTTTTTT.

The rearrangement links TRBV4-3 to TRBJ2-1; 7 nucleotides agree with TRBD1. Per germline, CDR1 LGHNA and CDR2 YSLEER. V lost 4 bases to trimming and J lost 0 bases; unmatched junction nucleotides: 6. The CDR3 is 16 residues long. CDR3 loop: CASSREGARSYNEQFF. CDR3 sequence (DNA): TGCGCCAGCAGCCGCGAGGGGGCCCGCTCCTACAATGAGCAGTTCTTC.

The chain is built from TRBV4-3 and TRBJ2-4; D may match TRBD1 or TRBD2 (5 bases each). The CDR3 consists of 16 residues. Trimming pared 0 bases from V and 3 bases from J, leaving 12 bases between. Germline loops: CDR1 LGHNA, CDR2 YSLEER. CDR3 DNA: TGCGCCAGCAGCCAAGATGGGACGGACAACAAAAACATTCAGTACTTC. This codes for CASSQDGTDNKNIQYF.

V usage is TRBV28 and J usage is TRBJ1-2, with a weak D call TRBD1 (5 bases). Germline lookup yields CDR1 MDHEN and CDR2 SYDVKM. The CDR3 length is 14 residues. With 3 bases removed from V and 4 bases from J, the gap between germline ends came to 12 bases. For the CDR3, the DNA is TGTGCCAGCAGTTTGTCCGTCGGGGGCTATGGCTACACCTTC. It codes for CASSLSVGGYGYTF.

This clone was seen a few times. Here the CDR3 DNA reads TGTGCCAGCATGAGAGGGGGGAGCTCCTACAATGAGCAGTTCTTC. The encoded protein is CASMRGGSSYNEQFF. The rearrangement uses TRBV28 and TRBJ2-1; either TRBD1 or TRBD2 may fit D (6 bases each). CDR3 length: 15 residues. With 7 bases removed from V and 0 bases from J, the gap between germline ends came to 13 bases. Germline CDR1 MDHEN, CDR2 SYDVKM.

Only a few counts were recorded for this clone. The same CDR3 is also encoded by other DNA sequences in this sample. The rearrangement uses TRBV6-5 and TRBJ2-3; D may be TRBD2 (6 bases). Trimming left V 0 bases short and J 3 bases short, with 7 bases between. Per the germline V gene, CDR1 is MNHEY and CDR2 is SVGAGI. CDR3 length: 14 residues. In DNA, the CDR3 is TGTGCCAGCAGTTACTCTAGCGGTACAGATACGCAGTATTTT. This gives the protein CASSYSSGTDTQYF.

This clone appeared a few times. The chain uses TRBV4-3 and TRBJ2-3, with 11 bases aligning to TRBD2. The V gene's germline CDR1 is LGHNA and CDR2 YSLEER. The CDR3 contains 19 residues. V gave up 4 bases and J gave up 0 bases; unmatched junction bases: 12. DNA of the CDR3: TGCGCCAGCAGCCCAGCAGGGACTAGCGGTTACCATAGCACAGATACGCAGTATTTT. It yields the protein CASSPAGTSGYHSTDTQYF.

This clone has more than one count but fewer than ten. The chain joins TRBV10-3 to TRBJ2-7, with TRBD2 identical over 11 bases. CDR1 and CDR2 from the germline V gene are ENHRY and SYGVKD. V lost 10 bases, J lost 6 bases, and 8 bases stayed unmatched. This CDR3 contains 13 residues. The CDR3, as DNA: TGTGCCACCTTATCACTAGCGGGAGTCGAGCAGTACTTC. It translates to CATLSLAGVEQYF.

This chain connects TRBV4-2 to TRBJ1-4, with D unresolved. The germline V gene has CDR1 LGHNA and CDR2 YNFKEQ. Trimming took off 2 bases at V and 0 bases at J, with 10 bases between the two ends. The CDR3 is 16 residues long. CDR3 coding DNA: TGTGCCAGCAGCCAACAACAAGTCGCAACTAATGAAAAACTGTTTTTT. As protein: CASSQQQVATNEKLFF.

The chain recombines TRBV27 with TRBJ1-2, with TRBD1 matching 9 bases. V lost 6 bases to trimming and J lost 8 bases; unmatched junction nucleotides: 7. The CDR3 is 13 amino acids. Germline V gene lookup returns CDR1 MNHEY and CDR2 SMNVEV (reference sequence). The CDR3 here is CASRWGQGGGYTF. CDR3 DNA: TGTGCCAGCAGATGGGGACAGGGAGGAGGCTACACCTTC.

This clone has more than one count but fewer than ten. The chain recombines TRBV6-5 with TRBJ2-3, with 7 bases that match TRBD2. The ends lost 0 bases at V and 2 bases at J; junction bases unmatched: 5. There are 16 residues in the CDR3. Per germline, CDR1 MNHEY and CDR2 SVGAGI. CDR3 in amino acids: CASSYSGGSVTDTQYF. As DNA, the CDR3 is TGTGCCAGCAGTTACTCGGGCGGGAGTGTCACAGATACGCAGTATTTT.

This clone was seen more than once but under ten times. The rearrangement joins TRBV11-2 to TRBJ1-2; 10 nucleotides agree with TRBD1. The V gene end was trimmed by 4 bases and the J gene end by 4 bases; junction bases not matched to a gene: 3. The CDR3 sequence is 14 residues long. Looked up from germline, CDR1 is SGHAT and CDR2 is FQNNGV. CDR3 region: CASSSDRGTYGYTF. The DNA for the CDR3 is TGTGCCAGCAGCTCGGACAGGGGGACCTATGGCTACACCTTC.

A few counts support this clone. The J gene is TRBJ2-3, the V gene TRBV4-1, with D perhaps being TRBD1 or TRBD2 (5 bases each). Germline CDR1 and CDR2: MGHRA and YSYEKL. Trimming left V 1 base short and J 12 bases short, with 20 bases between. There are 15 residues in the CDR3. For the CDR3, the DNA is TGCGCCAGCAGCCAAGCAGGGACCCAGGAGATACGTCAGTATTTT. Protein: CASSQAGTQEIRQYF.

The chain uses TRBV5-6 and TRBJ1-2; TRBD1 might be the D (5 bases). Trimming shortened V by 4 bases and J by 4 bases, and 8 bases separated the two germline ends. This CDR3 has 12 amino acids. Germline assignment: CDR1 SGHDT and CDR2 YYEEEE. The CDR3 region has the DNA TGTGCCAGCAGCCGGGACCTCTATGGCTACACCTTC. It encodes CASSRDLYGYTF.

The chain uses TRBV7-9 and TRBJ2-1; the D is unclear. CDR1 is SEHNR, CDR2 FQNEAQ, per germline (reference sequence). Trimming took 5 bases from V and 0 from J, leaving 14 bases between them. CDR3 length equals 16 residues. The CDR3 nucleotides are TGTGCCAGCAGCCCCTTTGACCGGAGCTCCTACAATGAGCAGTTCTTC. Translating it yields CASSPFDRSSYNEQFF.

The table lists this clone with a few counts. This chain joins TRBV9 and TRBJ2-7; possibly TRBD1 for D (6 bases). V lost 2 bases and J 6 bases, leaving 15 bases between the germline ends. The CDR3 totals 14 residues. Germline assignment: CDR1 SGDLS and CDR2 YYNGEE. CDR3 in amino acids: CASSVGHPPSEQYF. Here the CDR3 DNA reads TGTGCCAGCAGCGTGGGACACCCACCTTCCGAGCAGTACTTC. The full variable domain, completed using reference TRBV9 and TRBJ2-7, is DSGVTQTPKHLITATGQRVTLRCSPRSGDLSVYWYQQSLDQGLQFLIQYYNGEERAKGNILERFSAQQFPDLHSELNLSSLELGDSALYFCASSVGHPPSEQYFGPGTRLTVT.

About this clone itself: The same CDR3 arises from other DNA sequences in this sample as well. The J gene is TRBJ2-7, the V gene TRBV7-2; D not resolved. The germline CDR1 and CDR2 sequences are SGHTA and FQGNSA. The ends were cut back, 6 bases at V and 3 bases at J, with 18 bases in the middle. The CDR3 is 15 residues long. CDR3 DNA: TGTGCCAGCAGAGCCTCAGTCGGCGGCGGCTACGAGCAGTACTTC. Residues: CASRASVGGGYEQYF.

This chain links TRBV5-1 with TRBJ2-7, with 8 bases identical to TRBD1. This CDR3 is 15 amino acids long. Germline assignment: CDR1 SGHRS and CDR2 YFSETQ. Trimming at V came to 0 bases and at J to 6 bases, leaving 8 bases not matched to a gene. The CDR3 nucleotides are TGCGCCAGCAGCTTGGACCAGGGGGCTCTGGGCGAGCAGTACTTC. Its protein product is CASSLDQGALGEQYF.

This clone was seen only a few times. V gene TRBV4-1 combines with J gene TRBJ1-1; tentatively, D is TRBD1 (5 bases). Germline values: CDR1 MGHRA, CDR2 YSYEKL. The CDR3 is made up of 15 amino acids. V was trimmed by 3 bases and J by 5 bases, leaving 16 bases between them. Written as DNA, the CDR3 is TGCGCCAGCAGCCATCGGGCAACTTGGGGGACTGAAGCTTTCTTT. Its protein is CASSHRATWGTEAFF.